This is a list of T cell receptor beta chains from one sample in a study of CD8 T cells in ankylosing spondylitis. TCRdb re-called the 5' RACE reads with MiXCR, one entry per CDR3 protein. This table has 200,000 to 250,000 distinct CDR3 sequences, 15% to 20% appearing once. The sample taken for sequencing was blood, either unsorted or a sorted T cell fraction (not recorded which). These TCRs come from a male donor with ankylosing spondylitis. Each CDR3 is given with its conserved first and last residue. D genes are given only for firm matches. Clone sizes are given selectively: once, few, many, or a class where the clone is expanded.

j_call,v_call,d_call,clone_size,cdr3_length,cdr3_aa,cdr3_nt
TRBJ2-7,TRBV4-3,.,many,17,CASSQDPASSPIYEQYF,TGCGCCAGCAGCCAAGATCCCGCTAGCTCCCCAATCTACGAGCAGTACTTC
TRBJ2-7,TRBV20-1,TRBD2,few,14,CSALEERERYEQYF,TGCAGTGCCCTGGAAGAGCGGGAACGCTACGAGCAGTACTTC
TRBJ1-5,TRBV6-5,.,.,15,CASSYDGGVNQPQHF,TGTGCCAGCAGTTACGATGGGGGAGTGAATCAGCCCCAGCATTTT
TRBJ1-2,TRBV12-3/TRBV12-4,TRBD1,.,14,CASSFTGGGDGYTF,TGTGCCAGCAGTTTTACAGGGGGAGGCGATGGCTACACCTTC
TRBJ2-7,TRBV9,.,few,16,CASSPSSGVWSYEQYF,TGTGCCAGCAGCCCATCTTCAGGGGTATGGTCCTACGAGCAGTACTTC
TRBJ2-1,TRBV7-9,.,many,14,CASSLVWSSNEQFF,TGTGCCAGCAGCTTAGTTTGGTCTAGCAATGAGCAGTTCTTC
TRBJ1-1,TRBV10-2,.,.,12,CASSVQVTEAFF,TGCGCCAGCAGTGTACAGGTCACTGAAGCTTTCTTT
TRBJ1-1,TRBV11-2,.,few,16,CASTSGKGDKNTEAFF,TGTGCCAGCACCTCGGGCAAGGGGGACAAGAACACTGAAGCTTTCTTT
TRBJ2-1,TRBV20-1,.,few,16,CSAPRTAPYSYNEQFF,TGCAGTGCTCCCAGGACAGCACCCTACTCCTACAATGAGCAGTTCTTC
TRBJ1-3,TRBV27,.,.,15,CASSPDTNSGNTIYF,TGTGCCAGCAGCCCTGACACTAACTCTGGAAACACCATATATTTT
TRBJ2-1,TRBV30,.,few,13,CAWGGERYHEQFF,TGTGCCTGGGGGGGTGAGCGGTACCATGAGCAGTTCTTC
TRBJ1-4,TRBV6-5,TRBD1,few,16,CASRYAPGQSNEKLFF,TGTGCCAGCAGATACGCCCCGGGACAGTCGAATGAAAAACTGTTTTTT
TRBJ1-1,TRBV11-2,.,.,16,CASSLTMENMNTEAFF,TGTGCCAGCAGCTTAACAATGGAGAACATGAACACTGAAGCTTTCTTT
TRBJ2-1,TRBV7-2,.,many,14,CASSPLAGFNEQFF,TGTGCCAGCAGCCCCTTGGCGGGGTTCAATGAGCAGTTCTTC
TRBJ1-1,TRBV6-2/TRBV6-3,TRBD1,few,15,CASSPWTGVFTEAFF,TGTGCCAGCAGTCCCTGGACAGGGGTTTTCACTGAAGCTTTCTTT
TRBJ1-4,TRBV10-3,TRBD1,.,16,CAISSGQGARGEKLFF,TGTGCCATCAGTTCGGGACAGGGGGCTCGAGGTGAAAAACTGTTTTTT
TRBJ1-4,TRBV11-2,.,few,16,CASSSGHNPTNEKLFF,TGTGCCAGCAGTTCGGGACACAACCCAACTAATGAAAAACTGTTTTTT
TRBJ2-7,TRBV28,TRBD1,few,15,CASSPSDRVVHEQYF,TGTGCCAGCAGCCCATCTGACAGGGTTGTCCACGAGCAGTACTTC
TRBJ1-2,TRBV4-1,.,few,15,CASSQEWAYMDGYTF,TGCGCCAGCAGCCAAGAATGGGCTTACATGGATGGCTACACCTTC
TRBJ2-7,TRBV4-1,.,.,16,CASSQGSQATPYEQYF,TGCGCCAGCAGCCAAGGATCACAGGCCACCCCTTACGAGCAGTACTTC
TRBJ2-5,TRBV2,TRBD2,many,14,CASSDRASGETQYF,TGTGCCAGCAGTGATAGGGCTAGCGGGGAGACCCAGTACTTC
TRBJ2-7,TRBV5-5,.,few,14,CASSPSDVKGEQYF,TGTGCCAGCAGCCCTTCGGACGTGAAGGGGGAGCAGTACTTC
TRBJ1-5,TRBV12-3/TRBV12-4,TRBD1,many,14,CASSGQEENQPQHF,TGTGCCAGCAGCGGACAGGAAGAAAATCAGCCCCAGCATTTT
TRBJ2-2,TRBV24-1,.,few,12,CATSDFAGELFF,TGTGCCACCAGTGATTTTGCCGGGGAGCTGTTTTTT
TRBJ2-2,TRBV20-1,.,few,13,CSASGANTGELFF,TGCAGTGCTAGCGGAGCGAACACCGGGGAGCTGTTTTTT
TRBJ1-1,TRBV9,.,.,13,CASSEGVGTEAFF,TGTGCCAGCAGCGAGGGTGTTGGCACTGAAGCTTTCTTT
TRBJ1-1,TRBV29-1,TRBD1,.,13,CSVLQGARTEAFF,TGCAGCGTCTTACAGGGGGCGCGCACTGAAGCTTTCTTT
TRBJ1-4,TRBV4-1,TRBD1,.,17,CASSSGQGGGLDEKLVF,TGCGCCAGCAGTAGCGGACAGGGAGGGGGGTTGGATGAAAAACTGGTTTTT
TRBJ2-1,TRBV28,TRBD2,.,15,CASSSTSGRADEQFF,TGTGCCAGCAGCTCTACTAGCGGGAGGGCCGATGAGCAGTTCTTC
TRBJ2-2,TRBV6-1,TRBD2,few,16,CASSTVGGIPSGELFF,TGTGCCAGCAGTACCGTGGGGGGGATCCCTTCCGGGGAGCTGTTTTTT
TRBJ1-2,TRBV6-5,.,.,15,CASSYSGRVDYGYTF,TGTGCCAGCAGTTACTCGGGCAGGGTAGACTATGGCTACACCTTC
TRBJ2-1,TRBV29-1,TRBD1,many,13,CSVEEGQGNEQFF,TGCAGCGTTGAAGAGGGACAGGGGAATGAGCAGTTCTTC
TRBJ2-5,TRBV6-5,.,.,16,CASSYSGGGPFETQYF,TGTGCCAGCAGTTACTCGGGGGGGGGCCCTTTTGAGACCCAGTACTTC
TRBJ1-1,TRBV7-9,.,few,16,CASSLGRPTMNTEAFF,TGTGCCAGCAGCTTAGGGAGACCGACAATGAACACTGAAGCTTTCTTT
TRBJ2-4,TRBV11-2,.,.,16,CASSIREALAKNIQYF,TGTGCCAGCAGCATCCGGGAAGCCCTAGCCAAAAACATTCAGTACTTC
TRBJ2-3,TRBV12-3/TRBV12-4,.,.,16,CASSLGLDSSTDTQYF,TGTGCCAGCAGTTTAGGACTAGACTCTAGCACAGATACGCAGTATTTT
TRBJ2-3,TRBV4-3,TRBD2,few,15,CASSQSPGGLDTQYF,TGCGCCAGCAGCCAATCCCCGGGAGGGTTAGATACGCAGTATTTT
TRBJ2-7,TRBV5-6,.,.,15,CASSFGVRPSYEQYF,TGTGCCAGCAGCTTTGGGGTCCGACCTTCCTACGAGCAGTACTTC
TRBJ2-6,TRBV12-3/TRBV12-4,TRBD1,.,16,CASRGTGTSGANVLTF,TGTGCCAGCAGGGGGACAGGGACCTCTGGGGCCAACGTCCTGACTTTC
TRBJ2-2,TRBV7-2,.,.,15,CASSSVRLNTGELFF,TGTGCCAGCAGCTCAGTTAGGTTGAACACCGGGGAGCTGTTTTTT
TRBJ2-5,TRBV21-1,.,.,19,CASSPRWTSGRVLQETQYF,TGTGCCAGCAGCCCGCGCTGGACTAGCGGGAGGGTCCTACAAGAGACCCAGTACTTC
TRBJ2-2,TRBV12-3/TRBV12-4,TRBD2,.,16,CASSSLAGYNTGELFF,TGTGCCAGCAGTTCACTAGCGGGGTATAACACCGGGGAGCTGTTTTTT
TRBJ1-3,TRBV2,.,.,12,CASSDWGNTIYF,TGTGCCAGCAGCGACTGGGGAAACACCATATATTTT
TRBJ1-4,TRBV4-2,.,.,20,CASSQASPGAGASTNEKLFF,TGTGCCAGCAGCCAAGCATCTCCCGGGGCAGGGGCATCAACTAATGAAAAACTGTTTTTT
TRBJ1-1,TRBV27,.,.,13,CASSLSGGTGAFF,TGTGCCAGCAGTTTATCGGGCGGGACGGGGGCTTTCTTT
TRBJ1-2,TRBV24-1,TRBD1,.,17,CATSDQGQDKPFYGYTF,TGTGCCACCAGTGACCAGGGACAGGACAAACCTTTTTATGGCTACACCTTC
TRBJ1-1,TRBV2,.,.,14,CASSEWGAGTEAFF,TGTGCCAGCAGTGAGTGGGGGGCGGGCACTGAAGCTTTCTTT
TRBJ2-7,TRBV2,TRBD2,.,14,CASLGLGLAGEVYF,TGTGCCAGCCTGGGCCTGGGACTAGCGGGAGAGGTGTACTTC